The source of this TCR beta chain is a study of response to subunit inactivated influenza vaccine. This clonotype was seen a few times. From the RT-PCR reads, TCRdb called clonotypes with MiXCR, one entry per CDR3 protein. The sample records around 200,000 distinct CDR3 sequences, more than 10% being singletons. CDR1 is SEHNR, CDR2 FQNEAQ, per germline (reference sequence). The CDR3 has 13 residues. These data also featured in a second study, about T cells expressing NK-cell markers. Per that paper: The authors generated TCR beta cDNA through 5'RACE template switching with UMIs.

The V call is TRBV7-9, the J call TRBJ1-5; TRBD1 agrees at 7 bases. The sequence derives from a man aged 50-60 years who received an inactivated influenza vaccine. The sample was CD8+ T cells sorted from PBMCs, taken 11 to 12 days after vaccination. CDR3 sequence (DNA): TGTGCGAAAGACAGGGAATCTTATCAGCCCCAGCATTTT. It yields the protein CAKDRESYQPQHF.